Below, 26 T cell receptor beta chains from the same sample are listed, as sequenced in a study of siplizumab effects on memory and regulatory T cells. Sequencing was performed with immunoSEQ multiplex PCR; in TCRdb, only in-frame clones are kept and a portion is missing. The sample contains some 96,000 clones, around 93% of which appear only once. Material for sequencing was non-Treg CD4+ T cells sorted from blood. The receptors were gathered from a human donor in good health.

The chain combines TRBV29-1 with TRBJ2-3; 7 bases agree with TRBD2. The CDR3 has 14 amino acids. Germline V gene sequence: CDR1 SQVTM, CDR2 ANQGSEA. The V gene end was trimmed by 4 bases and the J gene end by 0 bases; junction bases not matched to a gene: 4. In DNA form, the CDR3 reads TGCAGCGTTGGGGGTAGCGGGAGCACAGATACGCAGTATTTT. This sequence encodes CSVGGSGSTDTQYF.

The chain employs TRBV19 and TRBJ1-2; tentatively, D is TRBD1 (5 bases). The germline gives CDR1 LNHDA, CDR2 SQIVND (reference sequence). Trimming took off 4 bases at V and 4 bases at J, with 16 bases between the two ends. The CDR3 covers 15 residues. The CDR3 loop is CASSTQGLVIYGYTF. The CDR3 DNA is TGTGCCAGTAGTACGCAGGGCCTCGTTATCTATGGCTACACCTTC.

This chain uses TRBV11-2 with TRBJ2-7; 8 positions agree with TRBD2. The CDR3 contains 15 residues. The germline V gene has CDR1 SGHAT and CDR2 FQNNGV. The J segment lost 7 bases and the V segment lost 1 base, leaving 9 bases of the junction unmatched. CDR3 residues: CASSLGREGPREQYF. Written as DNA, the CDR3 is TGTGCCAGCAGCTTAGGTCGGGAGGGCCCGAGAGAGCAGTACTTC.

The chain carries TRBV7-9 and TRBJ2-1; no clear D. Per the germline V gene, CDR1 is SEHNR and CDR2 is FQNEAQ (reference sequence). CDR3 size: 13 residues. V lost 5 bases, J lost 0 bases, and 5 bases lay in between. The CDR3 DNA sequence: TGTGCCAGCAGCGCGAGCTCCTACAATGAGCAGTTCTTC. This codes for CASSASSYNEQFF.

This clone has just one count. The V and J genes are TRBV5-1 and TRBJ2-2; 8 nucleotides match TRBD2. Germline V gene sequence: CDR1 SGHRS, CDR2 YFSETQ. The CDR3 extends over 16 amino acids. The ends lost 2 bases at V and 6 bases at J; junction bases unmatched: 9. CDR3 loop: CASSFLAGGPPGELFF. The CDR3 nucleotides read TGCGCCAGCAGCTTCCTTGCGGGAGGCCCCCCCGGGGAGCTGTTTTTT.

The chain's CDR3 is CASSLTTGRGTEKLFF. For the CDR3, the DNA is TGCGCCAGCAGCTTGACGACAGGGAGGGGGACTGAAAAACTGTTTTTT. The chain has TRBV5-1 and TRBJ1-4; TRBD1 agrees at 7 bases. The CDR3 covers 16 residues. Germline values: CDR1 SGHRS, CDR2 YFSETQ. With 1 base clipped from V and 7 bases from J, the junction kept 10 bases outside the gene matches.

The chain is built from TRBV28 and TRBJ1-1, with a tentative D call TRBD1 (6 bases). Germline loops: CDR1 MDHEN, CDR2 SYDVKM. V dropped 7 bases and J dropped 6 bases, with 12 bases sitting between them. The CDR3 is 12 amino acids. CDR3 loop: CASNPPGAEAFF. CDR3 in DNA: TGTGCCAGCAACCCCCCAGGGGCTGAAGCTTTCTTT.

V usage is TRBV5-1 and J usage is TRBJ1-1, with TRBD1 as a possible D gene (5 bases). The CDR3 sequence is 13 residues long. The ends were cut back, 3 bases at V and 5 bases at J, with 11 bases in the middle. Germline values: CDR1 SGHRS, CDR2 YFSETQ. The CDR3 loop reads CASSSSGWTEAFF. In DNA form, the CDR3 reads TGCGCCAGCAGCTCCTCAGGGTGGACTGAAGCTTTCTTT.

The chain has TRBV11-3 and TRBJ2-1; 9 nucleotides match TRBD2. The CDR3 covers 15 residues. V lost 5 bases and J lost 2; bases outside the gene matches: 4. Germline lookup yields CDR1 SGHNT and CDR2 YENEEA. This chain's CDR3 is CASSPLAGTYNEQFF. The CDR3 DNA is TGTGCCAGCAGCCCCCTAGCGGGAACCTACAATGAGCAGTTCTTC. The entire variable domain, with the rest obtained from reference TRBV11-3 and TRBJ2-1, is as follows: EAGVVQSPRYKIIEKKQPVAFWCNPISGHNTLYWYLQNLGQGPELLIRYENEEAVDDSQLPKDRFSAERLKGVDSTLKIQPAELGDSAVYLCASSPLAGTYNEQFFGPGTRLTVL.

This chain connects TRBV5-1 to TRBJ2-3; D call uncertain. V was pared by 0 bases and J by 2 bases, with 13 bases between. Germline CDR1 SGHRS, CDR2 YFSETQ. The CDR3 runs to 16 residues. CDR3 DNA sequence: TGCGCCAGCAGCTTGGGAGCGCACGATAACACAGATACGCAGTATTTT. It is translated as CASSLGAHDNTDTQYF.

The chain employs TRBV6-6 and TRBJ2-7; no firm D call. The CDR3 extends over 15 amino acids. The germline V and J ends were trimmed by 2 bases and 3 bases, with 14 bases remaining between them. From germline, CDR1 is MNHNY and CDR2 SVGAGI (reference sequence). CDR3 bases: TGTGCCAGCAGTTACCCCGTGGGCGGCATCTACGAGCAGTACTTC. Residues: CASSYPVGGIYEQYF.

Concerning this clone: Germline and junction disagree at one end, which may indicate a read error. The chain combines TRBV18 with TRBJ2-1; TRBD2 matches 15 bases. The CDR3 runs 15 residues. The germline V gene has CDR1 KGHSH and CDR2 LQKENI. CDR3 DNA: TGTGCCAGCTCACCTACGGGACTAGCGGGAGGTGAGCAGCTCTTC. It specifies CASSPTGLAGGEQLF.

The chain's CDR3 is CASSQGPGISYNEQFF. The CDR3 DNA follows: TGCGCCAGCAGCCAAGGTCCAGGGATCTCCTACAATGAGCAGTTCTTC. The chain uses TRBV4-1 and TRBJ2-1; possibly TRBD1 for D (5 bases). Trimming stripped 1 base from V and 0 bases from J, with 10 bases between. Germline V CDR1 and CDR2: MGHRA, YSYEKL. The CDR3 has 16 amino acids.

This rearrangement joins TRBV5-4 to TRBJ1-2; a possible D gene is TRBD1 (5 bases). The V and J ends lost 1 base and 6 bases respectively, with 13 bases between them. The CDR3 sequence is 14 residues long. CDR1 and CDR2 from the germline V gene are SGHNT and YYREEE (reference sequence). The CDR3 reads CASSLTGVNDGYTF. The CDR3 region has the DNA TGTGCCAGCAGCTTGACAGGAGTGAACGATGGCTACACCTTC.

This clone was recorded only once. The rearrangement uses TRBV28 and TRBJ1-4; 7 bases align to TRBD1. With 7 bases clipped from V and 7 bases from J, the junction kept 12 bases outside the gene matches. This CDR3 has 15 residues. The germline gives CDR1 MDHEN, CDR2 SYDVKM. The CDR3 protein is CASNPPGAGGEKLFF. CDR3 DNA: TGTGCCAGCAACCCCCCGGGGGCAGGGGGTGAAAAACTGTTTTTT.

Here the CDR3 reads CASRMAGSNQPQHF. As DNA, the CDR3 is TGTGCCAGTAGAATGGCTGGGAGCAATCAGCCCCAGCATTTT. The rearrangement joins TRBV19 to TRBJ1-5; D is unresolved. The germline V gene encodes CDR1 LNHDA and CDR2 SQIVND (reference sequence). The CDR3 is 14 amino acids. V gave up 6 bases and J gave up 1 base, with 10 bases separating them.

The CDR3, as DNA: TGCAGCGCCCGACAGGGAGGGGACACTGAAGCTTTCTTT. Translation gives CSARQGGDTEAFF. The chain uses TRBV29-1 and TRBJ1-1; 7 positions match TRBD1. The CDR3 covers 13 residues. Per the germline V gene, CDR1 is SQVTM and CDR2 is ANQGSEA. The ends lost 7 bases at V and 3 bases at J; junction bases unmatched: 8.

This chain uses TRBV20-1 with TRBJ2-7; TRBD2 agrees at 7 bases. Trimming at V came to 5 bases and at J to 3 bases, leaving 1 base not matched to a gene. Germline values: CDR1 DFQATT, CDR2 SNEGSKA (reference sequence). This CDR3 is 11 amino acids long. For the CDR3, the DNA is TGCAGTGCTGGGGGGGGCTACGAGCAGTACTTC. Translated, it gives CSAGGGYEQYF.

The chain couples TRBV7-9 to TRBJ2-3, with 10 bases aligning to TRBD2. This CDR3 is 14 amino acids long. Germline assignment: CDR1 SEHNR and CDR2 FQNEAQ (reference sequence). V lost 11 bases, J lost 4 bases, and 9 bases stayed unmatched. CDR3 DNA: TGTGCCGGACTTCTAGCGGGAGATGCAGATACGCAGTATTTT. Encoded protein: CAGLLAGDADTQYF.

The chain links TRBV5-1 to TRBJ1-5, with D perhaps matching TRBD1 (6 bases). This CDR3 has 13 amino acids. In germline, CDR1 is SGHRS, CDR2 YFSETQ. V lost 0 bases and J 5 bases, leaving 6 bases between the germline ends. The CDR3 coding sequence is TGCGCCAGCAGCTTGGACAGGGATCAGCCCCAGCATTTT. Translation gives CASSLDRDQPQHF.

CDR3 loop: CASTSTDAYEQYF. CDR3 in DNA: TGTGCCAGTACCTCGACAGACGCCTACGAGCAGTACTTC. The chain couples TRBV19 to TRBJ2-7; D is perhaps TRBD1 (5 bases). The germline V and J ends were trimmed by 7 bases and 2 bases, with 12 bases remaining between them. CDR1 and CDR2 from the germline V gene are LNHDA and SQIVND (reference sequence). The CDR3 is 13 residues long. Complete variable domain (other parts from reference TRBV19 and TRBJ2-7): DGGITQSPKYLFRKEGQNVTLSCEQNLNHDAMYWYRQDPGQGLRLIYYSQIVNDFQKGDIAEGYSVSREKKESFPLTVTSAQKNPTAFYLCASTSTDAYEQYFGPGTRLTVT.

The chain links TRBV10-3 to TRBJ1-1, with D possibly TRBD1 on 6 matching bases. CDR1 is ENHRY, CDR2 SYGVKD, per germline. The CDR3 runs 15 residues. The ends were cut back, 2 bases at V and 4 bases at J, with 14 bases in the middle. The CDR3 region is CAISELPTGFTEAFF. The DNA of the CDR3 is TGTGCCATCAGTGAGCTTCCAACAGGGTTCACTGAAGCTTTCTTT.

This chain uses TRBV4-1 with TRBJ1-3, with 8 nucleotides matching TRBD1. Germline CDR1 and CDR2: MGHRA and YSYEKL. The CDR3 runs to 18 residues. With V trimmed by 1 base and J by 4 bases, 12 bases remained unmatched. This chain's CDR3 is CASSQGGRGRGRGNTIYF. DNA of the CDR3: TGCGCCAGCAGCCAAGGGGGGAGGGGCAGGGGGCGCGGAAACACCATATATTTT.

V gene TRBV6-5 combines with J gene TRBJ1-2; D unclear. Germline values: CDR1 MNHEY, CDR2 SVGAGI. Trimming cost V 5 bases and J 8 bases, with 18 bases left between them. The CDR3 is made up of 14 amino acids. Written as DNA, the CDR3 is TGTGCCAGCAGTACGGATTCCGACGGTCGAGGCTACACCTTC. As protein: CASSTDSDGRGYTF.

V gene TRBV30 combines with J gene TRBJ1-1, with D uncertain. The V end lost 4 bases, the J end lost 1 base, and 10 bases lay between the germline ends. This CDR3 contains 13 residues. Germline lookup yields CDR1 GTSNPN and CDR2 SVGIG (reference sequence). The CDR3 DNA reads TGTGCCTGGACCGAGGAGAGGAACACTGAAGCTTTCTTT. Translating it yields CAWTEERNTEAFF.

This chain links TRBV12-5 with TRBJ2-7, with 10 bases identical to TRBD1. Germline loops: CDR1 LGHNT, CDR2 FRNRAP. CDR3 length: 18 amino acids. Losses at the gene ends were 0 bases for V and 5 bases for J; bases not matched to a gene: 13. The CDR3 loop reads CASGLVRPVTGGMDEQYF. The CDR3 DNA reads as TGTGCTAGTGGTTTGGTACGCCCCGTGACAGGGGGCATGGACGAGCAGTACTTC.